Listed below are T cell receptor beta chains from one sample, sequenced in a study of blood T cell repertoires in COVID-19. Here immunoSEQ multiplex PCR was the method, and the copy in TCRdb shows in-frame clones only, minus some. Of roughly 230,000 clones listed, about 83% are singletons. Sequencing was performed on peripheral blood. Every receptor here comes from a man aged 40-55 years with active or convalescent COVID-19. CDR3s include the opening cysteine and the closing phenylalanine or tryptophan.

V gene	J gene	CDR3 protein
TRBV6-1	TRBJ2-7	CASSVTSGNPPLEQYF
TRBV5-6	TRBJ2-3	CASSLGSSGSADTQYF
TRBV30	TRBJ2-2	CAWRTKRPGELFF
TRBV6-7	TRBJ2-7	CAAGAEDYEQYF
TRBV5-1	TRBJ1-3	CASSPRTGTGNTIYF
TRBV28	TRBJ2-5	CASSFMETQYF
TRBV6-2/TRBV6-3	TRBJ1-2	CASSYPQGASYGYTF
TRBV7-6	TRBJ2-3	CASSSRRDWNTDTQYF
TRBV5-1	TRBJ2-2	CASSESQGKEGELFF
TRBV4-1	TRBJ1-2	CASSQDPGGYGYTF
TRBV4-2	TRBJ2-5	CASSLFTGQETQYF
TRBV6-4	TRBJ2-1	CASSERTSGRTNEQFF
TRBV10-1	TRBJ1-1	CASLLTPQGTMNTEAFF
TRBV6-5	TRBJ1-2	CASSYSTGGDGYTF
TRBV5-1	TRBJ2-7	CASSITSGAYYEQYF
TRBV19	TRBJ2-1	CASLKTGAYNEQFF
TRBV7-2	TRBJ2-1	CASSSRQGANYNEQFF
TRBV18	TRBJ1-1	CASSRTGAKAFF
TRBV7-2	TRBJ2-5	CASSLAGPPQETQYF
TRBV29-1	TRBJ1-5	CSVVEGNQPQHF
TRBV30	TRBJ1-5	CAWSFGSGENQPQHF
TRBV6-1	TRBJ1-3	CASSEGPGRNTIYF
TRBV30	TRBJ2-3	CAWSVGGTDTQYF
TRBV18	TRBJ1-2	CASSPDRTGGEEDGYTF
TRBV5-1	TRBJ2-7	CASSSGQGGLYEQYF
TRBV7-2	TRBJ1-6	CASSPTAGRLDNSPLHF
TRBV28	TRBJ1-1	CASRAGTVNTEAFF
TRBV6-1	TRBJ1-1	CASSEIARGLVTNTEAFF
TRBV19	TRBJ2-7	CASSSGTSGTYEQYF
TRBV2	TRBJ2-1	CASTSQSYNEQFF
TRBV6-5	TRBJ2-5	CASGGTGEDGETQYF
TRBV7-2	TRBJ1-2	CASSSGTGKYGYTF
TRBV7-3	TRBJ1-1	CASSISSSATEAFF
TRBV11-2	TRBJ1-3	CASSLIQGASGNTIYF
TRBV30	TRBJ2-7	CASGGGGF
TRBV12-3/TRBV12-4	TRBJ2-5	CASSFQGRATQYF
TRBV30	TRBJ1-1	CAWSSYKNTEAFF
TRBV4-3	TRBJ1-1	CASSQDPELNTEAFF
TRBV30	TRBJ2-3	CAWSGGQLSTDTQYF